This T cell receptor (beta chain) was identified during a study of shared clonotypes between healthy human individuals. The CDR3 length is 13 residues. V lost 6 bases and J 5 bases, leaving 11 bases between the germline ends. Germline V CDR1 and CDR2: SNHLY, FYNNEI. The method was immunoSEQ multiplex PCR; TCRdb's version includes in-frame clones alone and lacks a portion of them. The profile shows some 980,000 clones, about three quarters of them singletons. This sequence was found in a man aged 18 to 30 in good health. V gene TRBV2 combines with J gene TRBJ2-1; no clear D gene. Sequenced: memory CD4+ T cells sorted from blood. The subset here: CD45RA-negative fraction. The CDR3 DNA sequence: TGTGCCAGCAGCCCGGGCCGGGACAATGAGCAGTTCTTC. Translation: CASSPGRDNEQFF.